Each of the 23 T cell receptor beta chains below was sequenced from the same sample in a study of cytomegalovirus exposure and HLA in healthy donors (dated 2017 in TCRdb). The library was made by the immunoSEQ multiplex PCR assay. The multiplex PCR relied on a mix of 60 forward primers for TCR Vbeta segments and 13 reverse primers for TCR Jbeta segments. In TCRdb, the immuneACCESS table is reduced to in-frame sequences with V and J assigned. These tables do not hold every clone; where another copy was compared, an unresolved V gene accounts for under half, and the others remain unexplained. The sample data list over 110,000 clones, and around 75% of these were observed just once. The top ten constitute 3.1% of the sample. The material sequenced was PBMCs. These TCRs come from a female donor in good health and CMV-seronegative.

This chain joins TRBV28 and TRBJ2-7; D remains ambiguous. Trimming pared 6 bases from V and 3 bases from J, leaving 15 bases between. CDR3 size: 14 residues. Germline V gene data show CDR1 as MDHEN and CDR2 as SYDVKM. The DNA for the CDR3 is TGTGCCAGCAGCCTGGTTCGAGGTCACTACGAGCAGTACTTC. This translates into CASSLVRGHYEQYF.

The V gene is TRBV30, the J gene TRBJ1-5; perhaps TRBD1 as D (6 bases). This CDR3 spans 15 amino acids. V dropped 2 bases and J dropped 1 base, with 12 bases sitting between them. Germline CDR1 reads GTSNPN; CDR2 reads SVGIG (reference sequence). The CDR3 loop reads CAWSRGQRSNQPQHF. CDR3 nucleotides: TGTGCCTGGAGTCGCGGACAGAGAAGCAATCAGCCCCAGCATTTT. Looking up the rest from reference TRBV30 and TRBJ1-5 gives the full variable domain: SQTIHQWPATLVQPVGSPLSLECTVEGTSNPNLYWYRQAAGRGLQLLFYSVGIGQISSEVPQNLSASRPQDRQFILSSKKLLLSDSGFYLCAWSRGQRSNQPQHFGDGTRLSIL.

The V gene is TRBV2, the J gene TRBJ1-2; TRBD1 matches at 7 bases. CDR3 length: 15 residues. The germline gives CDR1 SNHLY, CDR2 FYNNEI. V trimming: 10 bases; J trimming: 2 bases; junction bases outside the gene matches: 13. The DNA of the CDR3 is TGTGCCACCCGGGACAGCCAGAGGGGAAACTATGGCTACACCTTC. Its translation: CATRDSQRGNYGYTF.

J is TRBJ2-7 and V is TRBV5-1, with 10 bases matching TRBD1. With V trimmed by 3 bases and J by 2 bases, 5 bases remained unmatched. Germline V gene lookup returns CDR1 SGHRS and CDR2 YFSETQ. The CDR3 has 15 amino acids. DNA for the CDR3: TGCGCCAGCAGCTACGGGACAGGGGAAACCTACGAGCAGTACTTC. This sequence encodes CASSYGTGETYEQYF.

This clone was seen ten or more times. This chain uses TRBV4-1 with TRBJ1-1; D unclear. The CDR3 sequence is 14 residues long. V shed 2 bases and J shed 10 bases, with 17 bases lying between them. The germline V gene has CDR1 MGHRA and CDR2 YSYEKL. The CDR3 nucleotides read TGCGCCAGCAGCCAACCCCTCGATTTGGCCCGAGCTTTCTTT. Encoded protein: CASSQPLDLARAFF.

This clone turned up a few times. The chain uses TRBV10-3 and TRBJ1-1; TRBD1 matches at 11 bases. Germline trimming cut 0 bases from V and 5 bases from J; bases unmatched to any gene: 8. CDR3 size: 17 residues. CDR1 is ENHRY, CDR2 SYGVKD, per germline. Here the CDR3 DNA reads TGTGCCATCAGTGAGTCGCGACTTGGGACAGGGGGTACTGAAGCTTTCTTT. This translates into CAISESRLGTGGTEAFF.

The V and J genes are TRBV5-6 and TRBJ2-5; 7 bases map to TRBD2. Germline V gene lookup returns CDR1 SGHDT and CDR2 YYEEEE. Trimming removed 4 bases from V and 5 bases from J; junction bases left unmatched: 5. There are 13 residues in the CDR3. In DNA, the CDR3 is TGTGCCAGCAGCCCGACTAGCCGGGAGACCCAGTACTTC. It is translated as CASSPTSRETQYF.

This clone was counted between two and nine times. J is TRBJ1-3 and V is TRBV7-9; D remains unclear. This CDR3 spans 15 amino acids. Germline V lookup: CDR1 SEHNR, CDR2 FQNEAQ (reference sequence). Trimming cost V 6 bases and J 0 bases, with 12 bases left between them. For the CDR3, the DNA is TGTGCCAGCAGGTTTAAGGCTAGCTCTGGAAACACCATATATTTT. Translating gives CASRFKASSGNTIYF.

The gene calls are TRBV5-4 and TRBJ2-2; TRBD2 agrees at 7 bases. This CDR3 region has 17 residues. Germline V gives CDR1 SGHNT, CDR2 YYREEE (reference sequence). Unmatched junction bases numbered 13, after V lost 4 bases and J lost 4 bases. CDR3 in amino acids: CASSPMIGGVGTGELFF. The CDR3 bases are TGTGCCAGCAGCCCCATGATTGGGGGGGTTGGCACCGGGGAGCTGTTTTTT.

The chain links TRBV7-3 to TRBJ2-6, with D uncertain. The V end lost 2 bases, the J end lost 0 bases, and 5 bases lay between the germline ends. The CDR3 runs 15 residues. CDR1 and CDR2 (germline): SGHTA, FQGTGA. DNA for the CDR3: TGTGCCAGCAGCTTACTCAGCTCTGGGGCCAACGTCCTGACTTTC. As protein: CASSLLSSGANVLTF.

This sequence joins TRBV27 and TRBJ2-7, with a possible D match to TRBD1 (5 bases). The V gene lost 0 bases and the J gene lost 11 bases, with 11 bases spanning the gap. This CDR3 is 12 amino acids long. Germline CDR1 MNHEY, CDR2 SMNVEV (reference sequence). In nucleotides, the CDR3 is TGTGCCAGCAGTTTATCCAGGGCCAGAGAGTACTTC. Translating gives CASSLSRAREYF.

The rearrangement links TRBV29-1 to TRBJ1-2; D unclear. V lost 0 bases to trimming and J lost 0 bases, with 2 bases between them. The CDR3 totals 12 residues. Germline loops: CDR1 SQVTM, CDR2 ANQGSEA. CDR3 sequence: CSVEDANYGYTF. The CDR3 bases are TGCAGCGTTGAAGACGCTAACTATGGCTACACCTTC.

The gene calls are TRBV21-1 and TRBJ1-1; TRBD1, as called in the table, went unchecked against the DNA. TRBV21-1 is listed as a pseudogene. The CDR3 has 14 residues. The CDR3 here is CASSAFSGHTEAFF. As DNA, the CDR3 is TGTGCCAGCAGCGCGTTTTCAGGGCACACCGAAGCTTTCTTT.

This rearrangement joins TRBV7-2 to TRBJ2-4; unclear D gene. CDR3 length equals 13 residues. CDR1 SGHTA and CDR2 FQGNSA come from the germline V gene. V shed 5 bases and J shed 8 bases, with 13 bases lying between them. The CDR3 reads CASSVSRRDIQYF. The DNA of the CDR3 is TGTGCCAGCAGCGTTTCGAGAAGAGACATTCAGTACTTC.

The CDR3 region has the DNA TGTGCCAGCGGGAGCTCCTACAATGAGCAGTTCTTC. The encoded protein is CASGSSYNEQFF. The genes are TRBV6-6 and TRBJ2-1, with a tentative D call TRBD2 (5 bases). The CDR3 contains 12 residues. V was trimmed by 8 bases and J by 0 bases, leaving 5 bases between them. Germline V CDR1 and CDR2: MNHNY, SVGAGI (reference sequence).

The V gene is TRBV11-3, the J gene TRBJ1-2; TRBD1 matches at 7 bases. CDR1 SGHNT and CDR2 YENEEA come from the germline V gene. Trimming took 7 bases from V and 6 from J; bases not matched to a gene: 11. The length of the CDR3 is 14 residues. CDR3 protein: CASKREDRDDGYTF. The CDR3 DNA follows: TGTGCCAGCAAGAGGGAAGACAGGGATGATGGCTACACCTTC.

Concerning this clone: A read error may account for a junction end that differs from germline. In DNA form, the CDR3 reads TGTGCCAGCAGCTCGGCCGGGACAGGGTACAGTGAGCAGTTCTTC. It specifies CASSSAGTGYSEQFF. The chain recombines TRBV27 with TRBJ2-1; 9 nucleotides align to TRBD1. The germline gives CDR1 MNHEY, CDR2 SMNVEV (reference sequence). The CDR3 totals 15 residues.

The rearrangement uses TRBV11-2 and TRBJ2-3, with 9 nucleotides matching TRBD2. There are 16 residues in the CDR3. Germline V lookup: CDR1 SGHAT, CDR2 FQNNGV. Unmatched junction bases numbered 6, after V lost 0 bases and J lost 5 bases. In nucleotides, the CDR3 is TGTGCCAGCAGCTTAGAGGGGCGGGAGGGAGTAGATACGCAGTATTTT. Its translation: CASSLEGREGVDTQYF.

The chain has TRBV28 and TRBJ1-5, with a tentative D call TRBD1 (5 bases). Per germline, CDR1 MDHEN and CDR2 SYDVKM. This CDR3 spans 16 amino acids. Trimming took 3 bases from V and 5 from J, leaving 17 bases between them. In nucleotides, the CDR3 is TGTGCCAGCAGTTTGGTGGGGGGGGTGTGGGATCAGCCCCAGCATTTT. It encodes CASSLVGGVWDQPQHF.

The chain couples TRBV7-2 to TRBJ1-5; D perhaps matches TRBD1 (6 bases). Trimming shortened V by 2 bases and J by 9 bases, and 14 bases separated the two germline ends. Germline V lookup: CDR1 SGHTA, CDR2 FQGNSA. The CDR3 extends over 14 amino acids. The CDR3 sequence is CASSLIEGGGPQHF. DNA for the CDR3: TGTGCCAGCAGCTTAATTGAAGGGGGGGGGCCCCAGCATTTT.

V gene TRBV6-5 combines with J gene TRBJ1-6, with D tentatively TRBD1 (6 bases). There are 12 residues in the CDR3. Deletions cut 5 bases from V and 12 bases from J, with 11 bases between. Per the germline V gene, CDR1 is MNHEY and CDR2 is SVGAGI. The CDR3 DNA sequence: TGTGCCAGCAGTACCAGGGGTTTACCCCTCCACTTT. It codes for CASSTRGLPLHF.

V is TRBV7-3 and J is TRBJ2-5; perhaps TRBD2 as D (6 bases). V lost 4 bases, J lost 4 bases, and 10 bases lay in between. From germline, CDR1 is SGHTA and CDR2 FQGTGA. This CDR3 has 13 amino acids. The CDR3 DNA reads TGTGCCAGCAGCTCGAATAGCGGAGAGACCCAGTACTTC. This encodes CASSSNSGETQYF.

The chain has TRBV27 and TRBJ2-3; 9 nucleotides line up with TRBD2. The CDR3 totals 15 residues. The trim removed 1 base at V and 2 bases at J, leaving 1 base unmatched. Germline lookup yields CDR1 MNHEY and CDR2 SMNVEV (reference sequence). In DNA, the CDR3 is TGTGCCAGCAGTTTATTAGCGGGGGTCACAGATACGCAGTATTTT. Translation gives CASSLLAGVTDTQYF.